What follows is one T cell receptor (beta chain) and its context. Its antigen remains unidentified. Germline V CDR1 and CDR2: LGHNA, YSLEER. Trimming took off 0 bases at V and 2 bases at J, with 8 bases between the two ends. The CDR3 sequence is 14 residues long. These data originate in a study of response to subunit inactivated influenza vaccine. A single record per CDR3 protein comes from TCRdb applying MiXCR to the RT-PCR reads. The sample consists of 650,000 to 800,000 distinct CDR3 sequences, approximately 17% of them appearing once. Study-wide results and limits: There was a suggestion from the authors that each seasonal influenza vaccination recruits few new T cells.

The material was PBMCs from blood, obtained 5 days after vaccination. The clonotype originates from a man between 45 and 60 years old who received an inactivated influenza vaccine. The chain links TRBV4-3 to TRBJ2-7; perhaps TRBD2 as D (5 bases). The CDR3 is CASSQDLATYEQYF. Here the CDR3 DNA reads TGCGCCAGCAGCCAAGATTTAGCGACCTACGAGCAGTACTTC.